This T cell receptor beta chain was documented in a study of T-cell memory formation after mild COVID-19. V lost 4 bases and J lost 5, with 28 bases in between. CDR1 is SGHDT and CDR2 is YYEEEE in the germline V gene. This CDR3 spans 19 amino acids. MiXCR, run by TCRdb on the 5' RACE reads, gives a single entry per CDR3 protein. The top ten hold approximately 3.8% of the sample, which has roughly 160,000 distinct CDR3 sequences, more than 9% seen once. The rearrangement joins TRBV5-6 to TRBJ2-1, with D perhaps TRBD1 (7 bases). The sequence derives from a man in his late teens or twenties who had mild COVID-19 (a few samples of this study predate the infection). Cell type and time point are not known. Material for sequencing was PBMCs or a T cell subset sorted from them (not recorded which). CDR3 sequence reads: CASSPPRTSTRRGHNEQFF. CDR3 sequence (DNA): TGTGCCAGCAGCCCACCCCGGACATCCACCAGGAGGGGGCACAATGAGCAGTTCTTC.